Shown below are 9 T cell receptor beta chains from a single sample sequenced in a study of vaccination effects on CD4 cells after COVID-19. Expansion with viral peptide pools was applied to antigen-specific CD4+ T cells by the ViraFEST assay prior to sequencing. Subsequent to a culture period of 10 to 11 days, CD4+ T cells were isolated. A positive SARS-CoV-2 PCR test fell between March and December 2020. Their specific antigens are unknown. The protocol was immunoSEQ multiplex PCR, while the TCRdb copy is restricted to in-frame clones and leaves out a portion. The sample shows roughly 25,000 clones, about four fifths of them seen only once. The sample consisted of CD4+ T cells from PBMCs cultured with HCoV-NL63 spike peptides, taken before COVID-19 vaccination. The origin of the receptors is a human donor who had a prior SARS-CoV-2 infection.

CDR3 in amino acids: CATSSLTGSGTEAFF. The CDR3 DNA is TGTGCCACCAGCAGCCTGACAGGGAGTGGGACTGAAGCTTTCTTT. The chain couples TRBV15 to TRBJ1-1; TRBD1 matches at 7 bases. The CDR3 runs 15 residues. V trimming: 3 bases; J trimming: 5 bases; junction bases outside the gene matches: 9. CDR1 and CDR2 (germline): LNHNV, YYDKDF (reference sequence).

This chain uses TRBV28 with TRBJ2-7; no clear D. V shed 7 bases and J shed 6 bases, with 13 bases lying between them. Germline V CDR1 and CDR2: MDHEN, SYDVKM. The CDR3 covers 12 residues. The chain's CDR3 is CASTQPLAEQYF. The CDR3 coding sequence is TGTGCCAGCACCCAGCCCCTTGCCGAGCAGTACTTC. Complete variable domain (other parts from reference TRBV28 and TRBJ2-7): DVKVTQSSRYLVKRTGEKVFLECVQDMDHENMFWYRQDPGLGLRLIYFSYDVKMKEKGDIPEGYSVSREKKERFSLILESASTNQTSMYLCASTQPLAEQYFGPGTRLTVT.

The CDR3 DNA sequence: TGTGCCAGCAGCTCTATGGCGGGGACCACAGATACGCAGTATTTT. Translating it yields CASSSMAGTTDTQYF. The chain uses TRBV5-5 and TRBJ2-3; tentatively, D is TRBD2 (6 bases). V lost 3 bases and J 2 bases, leaving 13 bases between the germline ends. CDR1 is SGHKS and CDR2 is YYEKEE in the germline V gene (reference sequence). CDR3 size: 15 residues.

The CDR3 spells CASSIPTSSYNEQFF. CDR3 DNA: TGTGCCAGTAGTATTCCAACAAGCTCCTACAATGAGCAGTTCTTC. This chain links TRBV19 with TRBJ2-1, with D hard to call. Between the trimmed V and J ends, which lost 3 bases and 0 bases, there was a span of 9 bases. Germline-derived CDR1 and CDR2 are LNHDA and SQIVND (reference sequence). The CDR3 runs 15 residues.

This clone is a singleton in its sample. V gene TRBV9 combines with J gene TRBJ2-1; D remains unclear. The V gene's germline CDR1 is SGDLS and CDR2 YYNGEE. CDR3 length: 15 residues. V lost 3 bases to trimming and J lost 9 bases, with 19 bases between them. The DNA for the CDR3 is TGTGCCAGCAGCGAAGACCCCCCGGATAACACTGAGCAGTTCTTC. Its translation is CASSEDPPDNTEQFF.

The V and J genes are TRBV7-8 and TRBJ1-1; D gene unclear. V was pared by 2 bases and J by 11 bases, with 15 bases between. Germline V CDR1 and CDR2: SGHVS, FQNEAQ. CDR3 length: 13 residues. Here the CDR3 DNA reads TGTGCCAGCAGCTTAAGTCTGAGACAAAGGGCTTTCTTT. Its protein is CASSLSLRQRAFF.

J is TRBJ2-7 and V is TRBV7-9, with unresolved D. The CDR3 consists of 14 residues. V lost 5 bases, J lost 0 bases, and 11 bases lay in between. CDR1 is SEHNR, CDR2 FQNEAQ, per germline (reference sequence). The CDR3 nucleotides are TGTGCCAGCAGCCCACTTCCCCCCTCCTACGAGCAGTACTTC. Protein product: CASSPLPPSYEQYF.

The rearrangement uses TRBV5-4 and TRBJ1-3, with D unclear. Germline lookup yields CDR1 SGHNT and CDR2 YYREEE (reference sequence). The CDR3 consists of 15 residues. V gave up 4 bases and J gave up 0 bases, with 11 bases separating them. The CDR3 sequence is CASSRGLDSGNTIYF. DNA of the CDR3: TGTGCCAGCAGCAGAGGACTGGACTCTGGAAACACCATATATTTT.

This clone was seen a handful of times. V and J are TRBV19 and TRBJ1-5; D not certain. Germline loops: CDR1 LNHDA, CDR2 SQIVND (reference sequence). V was cut by 8 bases and J by 0 bases, with 14 bases left in between. The CDR3 contains 15 residues. The CDR3 loop is CASGPVEASNQPQHF. CDR3 bases: TGTGCCAGTGGCCCCGTGGAGGCTAGCAATCAGCCCCAGCATTTT.